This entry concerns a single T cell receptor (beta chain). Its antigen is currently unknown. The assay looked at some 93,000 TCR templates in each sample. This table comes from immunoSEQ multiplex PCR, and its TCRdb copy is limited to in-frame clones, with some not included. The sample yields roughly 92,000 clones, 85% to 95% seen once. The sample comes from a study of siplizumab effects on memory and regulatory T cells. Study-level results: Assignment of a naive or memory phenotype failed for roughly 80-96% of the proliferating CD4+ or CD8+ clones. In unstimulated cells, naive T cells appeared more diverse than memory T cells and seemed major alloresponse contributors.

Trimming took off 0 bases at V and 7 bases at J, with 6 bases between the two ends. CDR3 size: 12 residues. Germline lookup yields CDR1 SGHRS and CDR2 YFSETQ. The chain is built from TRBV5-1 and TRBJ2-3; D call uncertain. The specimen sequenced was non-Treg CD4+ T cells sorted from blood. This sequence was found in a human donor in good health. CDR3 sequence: CASSLEAHTQYF. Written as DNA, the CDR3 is TGCGCCAGCAGCTTGGAGGCTCATACGCAGTATTTT.